This T cell receptor beta chain was captured in a study of T-cell memory formation after mild COVID-19. Study-level findings and limits: The finding that pre-infection memory included some responding clones suggested that cross-reactive memory joined. CD4+ contracting clones were found mainly in CM and EM, and CD8+ ones in EMRA.

Comment on this clonotype: Its target is unknown.

The length of the CDR3 is 13 residues. V lost 5 bases to trimming and J lost 0 bases, with 9 bases between them. Germline loops: CDR1 DFQATT, CDR2 SNEGSKA (reference sequence). TCR alpha and TCR beta cDNA libraries with sample barcodes and UMIs came from 5'RACE using constant-segment primers. MiXCR, applied by TCRdb to the 5' RACE reads, yields one record per CDR3 protein. The sample shows about 340,000 distinct CDR3 sequences, approximately 15% of them seen only once. The V call is TRBV20-1, the J call TRBJ2-3, with D hard to call. This receptor was obtained from a man aged 18 to 30 who had mild COVID-19 (a few samples of this study predate the infection). Cell type and time point are not known. The sample taken for sequencing was PBMCs or a T cell subset sorted from them (not recorded which). The CDR3 sequence: CSARRPSTDTQYF. CDR3 nucleotide sequence: TGCAGTGCTCGGAGACCGAGCACAGATACGCAGTATTTT.